This T cell receptor (beta chain) was captured in a study of Graves' ophthalmopathy and Graves' hyperthyroidism. The germline V and J ends were trimmed by 1 base and 2 bases, with 9 bases remaining between them. Germline loops: CDR1 SGHTA, CDR2 FQGNSA. This CDR3 has 14 amino acids. Findings of the study overall: From stable hyperthyroidism, ophthalmopathy was separated by a 13-signature model with 85% to 90% sensitivity and less than 82% specificity.

Amplified TCR beta CDR3 regions were obtained using RNA transcripts as template. RT-PCR in the first round used HTBI primers; a second-round multiplex PCR followed. MiXCR, run by TCRdb on the multiplex PCR reads, gives a single entry per CDR3 protein. The profile shows approximately 380,000 distinct CDR3 sequences, 20% to 25% of them singletons. This clonotype has only one observation. Its specificity is unknown. Material: peripheral blood. This receptor was obtained from a woman between 18 and 29 years old with stable Graves' hyperthyroidism. V usage is TRBV7-2 and J usage is TRBJ2-7; no definite D call. The CDR3: CASSLDYGTYEQYF. CDR3 sequence (DNA): TGTGCCAGCAGCTTAGACTATGGAACCTACGAGCAGTACTTC.